This is a list of T cell receptor beta chains from one sample in a study of T cells in Graves' hyperthyroidism and ophthalmopathy. One entry per CDR3 protein, called by TCRdb with MiXCR from the multiplex PCR reads. This sample has 300,000 to 400,000 distinct CDR3 sequences, with about 15% found just once. The material sequenced was blood. All receptors derive from a woman younger than 45 with Graves' hyperthyroidism. Each CDR3 is given with its conserved first and last residue. The order of the fields is CDR3 length, J gene, clone size, D gene, V gene, CDR3 DNA, CDR3 protein. The D gene is left open where the match is weak. Where a row states a size, it is once, few, many or the class of an expanded clone; other rows omit it.

len: 16
j_gene: TRBJ2-2
abundance: .
d_gene: .
v_gene: TRBV9
CDR3nt: TGTGCCAGCAGCGTAGTAAGGGACACATACACCGGGGAGCTGTTTTTT
CDR3aa: CASSVVRDTYTGELFF

len: 15
j_gene: TRBJ1-2
abundance: few
d_gene: .
v_gene: TRBV20-1
CDR3nt: TGCAGTGCTACTGATAATGGCCGAGCTAACTATGGCTACACCTTC
CDR3aa: CSATDNGRANYGYTF

len: 14
j_gene: TRBJ2-1
abundance: many
d_gene: TRBD2
v_gene: TRBV27
CDR3nt: TGTGCCAGCTCTCAACTAGCGAAGTACAATGAGCAGTTCTTC
CDR3aa: CASSQLAKYNEQFF

len: 15
j_gene: TRBJ2-7
abundance: many
d_gene: TRBD1
v_gene: TRBV5-1
CDR3nt: TGCGCCAGCAGCTTGGGGGACAGGGCCTTGTACGAGCAGTACTTC
CDR3aa: CASSLGDRALYEQYF

len: 17
j_gene: TRBJ1-2
abundance: few
d_gene: .
v_gene: TRBV13
CDR3nt: TGTGCCAGCAGCTCGTACGGGCCGCCCACGCCCAACTATGGCTACACCTTC
CDR3aa: CASSSYGPPTPNYGYTF

len: 10
j_gene: TRBJ2-5
abundance: many
d_gene: .
v_gene: TRBV2
CDR3nt: TGTGCCAGCAGTGGGAGTACCCAGTACTTC
CDR3aa: CASSGSTQYF

len: 12
j_gene: TRBJ2-1
abundance: many
d_gene: .
v_gene: TRBV20-1
CDR3nt: TGCAGTGCTAGAGCGGAAGGATATGAGCAGTTCTTC
CDR3aa: CSARAEGYEQFF

len: 14
j_gene: TRBJ2-7
abundance: many
d_gene: .
v_gene: TRBV28
CDR3nt: TGTGCCAGCAGTCCTTGGGGAAGCTCCTACGAGCAGTACTTC
CDR3aa: CASSPWGSSYEQYF

len: 15
j_gene: TRBJ1-3
abundance: .
d_gene: TRBD1
v_gene: TRBV5-5
CDR3nt: TGTGCCAGACCGGGGCGAGGGGGCCCTGGAAACACCATATATTTT
CDR3aa: CARPGRGGPGNTIYF

len: 15
j_gene: TRBJ2-1
abundance: few
d_gene: TRBD2
v_gene: TRBV7-9
CDR3nt: TGTGCCAGCAGCCCGGGACTAGCGACATACAATGAGCAGTTCTTC
CDR3aa: CASSPGLATYNEQFF

len: 13
j_gene: TRBJ2-2
abundance: .
d_gene: .
v_gene: TRBV20-1
CDR3nt: TGCAGTGCCCAAACCGGGGGAACCGGGGAGCTGTTTTTT
CDR3aa: CSAQTGGTGELFF

len: 13
j_gene: TRBJ2-5
abundance: many
d_gene: .
v_gene: TRBV7-9
CDR3nt: TGTGCCAGCAGCTTAGTGGTTTCAGAGACCCAGTACTTC
CDR3aa: CASSLVVSETQYF

len: 15
j_gene: TRBJ2-7
abundance: few
d_gene: TRBD1
v_gene: TRBV6-2/TRBV6-3
CDR3nt: TGTGCCAGCACCGCTAGGGGACAGGGCTCCTACGAGCAGTACTTC
CDR3aa: CASTARGQGSYEQYF

len: 11
j_gene: TRBJ1-1
abundance: .
d_gene: .
v_gene: TRBV20-1
CDR3nt: TGCCGCACGAAATCGGGCACTGAAGCTTTCTTT
CDR3aa: CRTKSGTEAFF

len: 13
j_gene: TRBJ1-5
abundance: few
d_gene: .
v_gene: TRBV9
CDR3nt: TGTGCCAGCAGCATAAACCCGGATCAGCCCCAGCATTTT
CDR3aa: CASSINPDQPQHF

len: 18
j_gene: TRBJ2-2
abundance: .
d_gene: TRBD2
v_gene: TRBV20-1
CDR3nt: TGCAGTGCCTCGCGGGCGACTAGCGGGAGACCGAACACCGGGGAGCTGTTTTTT
CDR3aa: CSASRATSGRPNTGELFF

len: 15
j_gene: TRBJ2-7
abundance: many
d_gene: TRBD2
v_gene: TRBV28
CDR3nt: TGTGCCAGCAGGTTGACTAGCGGAAACCCCTACGAGCAGTACTTC
CDR3aa: CASRLTSGNPYEQYF

len: 13
j_gene: TRBJ1-2
abundance: .
d_gene: .
v_gene: TRBV3-1
CDR3nt: TGTGCCAGCAGCCTTAGACAGGTGAATGGCTACACCTTC
CDR3aa: CASSLRQVNGYTF

len: 14
j_gene: TRBJ1-6
abundance: .
d_gene: .
v_gene: TRBV6-1
CDR3nt: TGTGCCAGCAGCCAGGGCCCCTATAATTCACCCCTCCACTTT
CDR3aa: CASSQGPYNSPLHF

len: 14
j_gene: TRBJ2-3
abundance: .
d_gene: .
v_gene: TRBV12-3/TRBV12-4
CDR3nt: TGTGCCAGCAGTTCTTACAGTAGCACAGATACGCAGTATTTT
CDR3aa: CASSSYSSTDTQYF

len: 17
j_gene: TRBJ2-2
abundance: few
d_gene: .
v_gene: TRBV19
CDR3nt: TGTGCCAGTAGTATGGCCGGGGGCGATTGGAACACCGGGGAGCTGTTTTTT
CDR3aa: CASSMAGGDWNTGELFF

len: 16
j_gene: TRBJ2-4
abundance: .
d_gene: TRBD1
v_gene: TRBV5-6
CDR3nt: TGTGCCAGCAGCTACACAGGGGCGGCAGCCAAAAACATTCAGTACTTC
CDR3aa: CASSYTGAAAKNIQYF

len: 13
j_gene: TRBJ1-1
abundance: many
d_gene: .
v_gene: TRBV11-1
CDR3nt: TGTGCCAGCAGCTTTAATTCAGGGGAAGGAGCTTTCTTT
CDR3aa: CASSFNSGEGAFF

len: 14
j_gene: TRBJ1-4
abundance: many
d_gene: .
v_gene: TRBV20-1
CDR3nt: TGCAGTGCTAGAGAGACAGGTTTGGGCGAAAAACTGTTTTTT
CDR3aa: CSARETGLGEKLFF

len: 15
j_gene: TRBJ2-5
abundance: many
d_gene: TRBD2
v_gene: TRBV6-2/TRBV6-3
CDR3nt: TGTGCCAGCACCTCAACCGGGACTAGCAAAGAGACCCAGTACTTC
CDR3aa: CASTSTGTSKETQYF

len: 15
j_gene: TRBJ1-3
abundance: few
d_gene: .
v_gene: TRBV18
CDR3nt: TGTGCCAGCTCACCACAACTGGGCAGCCAAAGCACCATATATTTT
CDR3aa: CASSPQLGSQSTIYF

len: 14
j_gene: TRBJ1-1
abundance: many
d_gene: .
v_gene: TRBV3-1
CDR3nt: TGTGCCAGCAGCTTTCGGACAGTAAACACTGAAGCTTTCTTT
CDR3aa: CASSFRTVNTEAFF

len: 14
j_gene: TRBJ2-1
abundance: .
d_gene: .
v_gene: TRBV7-2
CDR3nt: TGTGCCAGCAGCTTAATGGGAGTGGCCCATGAGCAGTTCTTC
CDR3aa: CASSLMGVAHEQFF

len: 14
j_gene: TRBJ2-3
abundance: few
d_gene: .
v_gene: TRBV10-1
CDR3nt: TGCGCCAGCAGTCTGAAGCGCCTCACAGATACGCAGTATTTT
CDR3aa: CASSLKRLTDTQYF

len: 16
j_gene: TRBJ2-7
abundance: many
d_gene: TRBD1
v_gene: TRBV28
CDR3nt: TGTGCCAGCAGTTCCCTTGAGGACAGGGGGGACTACGAGCAGTACTTC
CDR3aa: CASSSLEDRGDYEQYF

len: 15
j_gene: TRBJ1-4
abundance: many
d_gene: .
v_gene: TRBV2
CDR3nt: TGTGCCAGCAGTGAGAGGGAGACCACTAATGAAAAACTGTTTTTT
CDR3aa: CASSERETTNEKLFF

len: 15
j_gene: TRBJ2-1
abundance: .
d_gene: TRBD2
v_gene: TRBV7-8
CDR3nt: TGTGCCAGCAGCTTCTCAGGGAGGGCCTACAATGAGCAGTTCTTC
CDR3aa: CASSFSGRAYNEQFF

len: 18
j_gene: TRBJ2-5
abundance: many
d_gene: TRBD2
v_gene: TRBV20-1
CDR3nt: TGCAGTGCTAGTAGGCTTGAGACTAGCGGACCGGGAGGGGAGACCCAGTACTTC
CDR3aa: CSASRLETSGPGGETQYF

len: 15
j_gene: TRBJ2-7
abundance: many
d_gene: .
v_gene: TRBV27
CDR3nt: TGTGCCAGCAGTTTGGTTCCGGCCAGTACCTACGAGCAGTACTTC
CDR3aa: CASSLVPASTYEQYF

len: 16
j_gene: TRBJ2-7
abundance: few
d_gene: .
v_gene: TRBV20-1
CDR3nt: TGCAGTGCTAGAGATGAGGTAGCGGCCCTCGCCTACGAGCAGTACTTC
CDR3aa: CSARDEVAALAYEQYF

len: 13
j_gene: TRBJ1-1
abundance: many
d_gene: .
v_gene: TRBV11-2
CDR3nt: TGTGCCAGCAGCTTAGTACCACTACCCGAGACTTTCTTT
CDR3aa: CASSLVPLPETFF

len: 13
j_gene: TRBJ2-2
abundance: few
d_gene: .
v_gene: TRBV6-1
CDR3nt: TGTGCCAGCACTCGGACTAACACCGGGGAGCTGTTTTTT
CDR3aa: CASTRTNTGELFF

len: 14
j_gene: TRBJ2-2
abundance: many
d_gene: TRBD1
v_gene: TRBV30
CDR3nt: TGTGCCTGGAGGGACAGGGTCTTTGCCGGGGAGCTGTTTTTT
CDR3aa: CAWRDRVFAGELFF

len: 13
j_gene: TRBJ2-5
abundance: .
d_gene: TRBD1
v_gene: TRBV6-1
CDR3nt: TGTGCCAGCAGTGACCGGGACAGAGAGACCCAGTACTTC
CDR3aa: CASSDRDRETQYF

len: 12
j_gene: TRBJ1-1
abundance: .
d_gene: .
v_gene: TRBV7-9
CDR3nt: TGTGCCAGCGTATCCGGTTTCCCTGAAGCTTTCTTT
CDR3aa: CASVSGFPEAFF

len: 15
j_gene: TRBJ1-5
abundance: many
d_gene: .
v_gene: TRBV12-3/TRBV12-4
CDR3nt: TGTGCCAGCAGCTTCCAGGGAGACCTTAATCAGCCCCAGCATTTT
CDR3aa: CASSFQGDLNQPQHF

len: 16
j_gene: TRBJ2-3
abundance: .
d_gene: TRBD2
v_gene: TRBV4-3
CDR3nt: TGCGCCAGCAGCCAAGAGACTAGCGGGTTCACAGATACGCAGTATTTT
CDR3aa: CASSQETSGFTDTQYF

len: 13
j_gene: TRBJ1-6
abundance: .
d_gene: .
v_gene: TRBV20-1
CDR3nt: TGCAGTGCTAGAGCTGCGGTTGGATCACCCCTCCACTTT
CDR3aa: CSARAAVGSPLHF

len: 15
j_gene: TRBJ2-4
abundance: few
d_gene: .
v_gene: TRBV2
CDR3nt: TGTGCCAGCAGTGAGTGGGGGGACGCCAAAAACATTCAGTACTTC
CDR3aa: CASSEWGDAKNIQYF

len: 11
j_gene: TRBJ1-1
abundance: many
d_gene: .
v_gene: TRBV19
CDR3nt: TGTGCCAGTTTAGGGTCCACTGAAGCTTTCTTT
CDR3aa: CASLGSTEAFF

len: 14
j_gene: TRBJ1-5
abundance: many
d_gene: .
v_gene: TRBV6-1
CDR3nt: TGTGCCAGCAGCCAGGTCCAAGGCAATCAGCCCCAGCATTTT
CDR3aa: CASSQVQGNQPQHF

len: 13
j_gene: TRBJ2-1
abundance: many
d_gene: .
v_gene: TRBV19
CDR3nt: TGTGCCAGTAAAGCGGACTCCTACAATGAGCAGTTCTTC
CDR3aa: CASKADSYNEQFF

len: 14
j_gene: TRBJ2-1
abundance: many
d_gene: .
v_gene: TRBV6-1
CDR3nt: TGTGCCAGCAGTGAAGCGGGGCGGCGCAATGAGCAGTTCTTC
CDR3aa: CASSEAGRRNEQFF

len: 15
j_gene: TRBJ1-3
abundance: many
d_gene: .
v_gene: TRBV6-6
CDR3nt: TGTGCCAGCAGTAGAGCGACAGGAACTGGAAACACCATATATTTT
CDR3aa: CASSRATGTGNTIYF

len: 17
j_gene: TRBJ2-5
abundance: many
d_gene: TRBD1
v_gene: TRBV24-1
CDR3nt: TGTGCCACTCTCCCTACGGGACAGGGGACACGACAAGAGACCCAGTACTTC
CDR3aa: CATLPTGQGTRQETQYF

len: 13
j_gene: TRBJ1-1
abundance: many
d_gene: .
v_gene: TRBV28
CDR3nt: TGTGCCAGCACGAACAGGGTACGCACTGAAGCTTTCTTT
CDR3aa: CASTNRVRTEAFF

len: 13
j_gene: TRBJ1-5
abundance: many
d_gene: .
v_gene: TRBV2
CDR3nt: TGTGCCAGCAGTGATGGTGGGGGAGGGCCCCAGCATTTT
CDR3aa: CASSDGGGGPQHF

len: 14
j_gene: TRBJ2-3
abundance: .
d_gene: .
v_gene: TRBV12-3/TRBV12-4
CDR3nt: TGTGCCAGCAGGGTTCGGGAGTTGGCAGATACGCAGTATTTT
CDR3aa: CASRVRELADTQYF

len: 13
j_gene: TRBJ2-7
abundance: many
d_gene: .
v_gene: TRBV28
CDR3nt: TGTGCCAGCAGTTTTATCAGAAAGTACGAGCAGTACTTC
CDR3aa: CASSFIRKYEQYF

len: 17
j_gene: TRBJ1-2
abundance: many
d_gene: TRBD1
v_gene: TRBV27
CDR3nt: TGTGCCAGCAGTTTTGGAGGGACAGGCGGGTCATTCTACGGCTACACCTTC
CDR3aa: CASSFGGTGGSFYGYTF

len: 16
j_gene: TRBJ2-5
abundance: many
d_gene: TRBD1
v_gene: TRBV28
CDR3nt: TGTGCCAGCAGGCAGACCAACAGGGGCCCAGAAGAGACCCAGTACTTC
CDR3aa: CASRQTNRGPEETQYF

len: 13
j_gene: TRBJ2-3
abundance: many
d_gene: TRBD1
v_gene: TRBV20-1
CDR3nt: TGCAGTGCGACAACAGGGGGTTTAGATACGCAGTATTTT
CDR3aa: CSATTGGLDTQYF

len: 15
j_gene: TRBJ2-7
abundance: few
d_gene: .
v_gene: TRBV27
CDR3nt: TGTGCCAGCAGTAGGAGCGGGACAGCGATCTACGAGCAGTACTTC
CDR3aa: CASSRSGTAIYEQYF